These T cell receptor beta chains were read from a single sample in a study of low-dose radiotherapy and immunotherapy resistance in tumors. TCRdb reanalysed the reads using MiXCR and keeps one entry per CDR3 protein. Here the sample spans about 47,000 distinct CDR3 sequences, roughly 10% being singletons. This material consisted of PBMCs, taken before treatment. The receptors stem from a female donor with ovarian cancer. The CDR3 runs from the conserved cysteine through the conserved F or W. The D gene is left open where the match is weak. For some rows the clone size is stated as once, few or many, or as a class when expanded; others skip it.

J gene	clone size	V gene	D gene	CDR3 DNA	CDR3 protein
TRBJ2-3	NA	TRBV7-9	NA	TGTGCCAGCAGTTCCCAGAGCGGCTCTAGCACAGATACGCAGTATTTT	CASSSQSGSSTDTQYF
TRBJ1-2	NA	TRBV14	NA	TGTGCCAGCAGCCAAGCAAGGGTATCCTATGGCTACACCTTC	CASSQARVSYGYTF
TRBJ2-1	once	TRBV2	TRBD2	TGTGCCAGCGGAGCGGGAGGGGGCTCCTACAATGAGCAGTTCTTC	CASGAGGGSYNEQFF
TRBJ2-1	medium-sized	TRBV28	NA	TGTGCCAGCAGCCAGCCGACGGGCCGGCGGGGAGGTGAGCAGTTCTTC	CASSQPTGRRGGEQFF
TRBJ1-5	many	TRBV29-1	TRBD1	TGCAGCGTTGTCCAGGGGGGAGGTAGCAATCAGCCCCAGCATTTT	CSVVQGGGSNQPQHF
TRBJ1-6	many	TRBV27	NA	TGTGCCAGCAGTTACAAGGGGGGGTCACCCCTCCACTTT	CASSYKGGSPLHF
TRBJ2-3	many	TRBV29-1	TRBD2	TGCAGCGTATCGAGCGGGAGCGATACGCAGTATTTT	CSVSSGSDTQYF
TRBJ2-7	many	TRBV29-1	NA	TGCAGCGTTGAGAGGGCCTACGAGCAGTACTTC	CSVERAYEQYF
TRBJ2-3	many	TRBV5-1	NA	TGCGCCAGCAGCTCGACCGGGATGGGCACAGATACGCAGTATTTT	CASSSTGMGTDTQYF
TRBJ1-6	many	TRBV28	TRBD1	TGTGCCAGCAGTCAACCGGGACAGGGACGGGGTAATTCACCCCTCCACTTT	CASSQPGQGRGNSPLHF
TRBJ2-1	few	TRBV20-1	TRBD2	TGCAGTGCTAGAGGGGGACTAGCGGGCGGGGGCAATGAGCAGTTCTTC	CSARGGLAGGGNEQFF
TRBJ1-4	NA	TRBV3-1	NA	TGTGCCAGCAGCCACGACAGGTCTGAAAAACTGTTTTTT	CASSHDRSEKLFF
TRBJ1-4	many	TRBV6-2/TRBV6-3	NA	TGTGCCAGCAGCAGGGGAACAACTAATGAAAAACTGTTTTTT	CASSRGTTNEKLFF
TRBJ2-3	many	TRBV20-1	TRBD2	TGCAGTGCTACGTTCCCGCGGGGGTACACAGATACGCAGTATTTT	CSATFPRGYTDTQYF
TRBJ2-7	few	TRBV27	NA	TGTGCCACCTACCCCGAGGGTAGCTCCTACGAGCAGTACTTC	CATYPEGSSYEQYF
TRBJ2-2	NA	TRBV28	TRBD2	TGTGCCAGCAGGGGACTAGCGGGGCCCCGCAGCGGGGAGCTGTTTTTT	CASRGLAGPRSGELFF
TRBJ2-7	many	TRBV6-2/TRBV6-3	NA	TGTGCCAGCACAAGCACCTCCTACGAGCAGTACTTC	CASTSTSYEQYF
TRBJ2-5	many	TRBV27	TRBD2	TGTGCCAGCAGCCGAACCGCGGGGGGGCGGGGCGAGGAGACCCAGTACTTC	CASSRTAGGRGEETQYF
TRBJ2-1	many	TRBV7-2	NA	TGTGCCAGCAGCTTGCGTTCCAGCGGACACAATGAGCAGTTCTTC	CASSLRSSGHNEQFF
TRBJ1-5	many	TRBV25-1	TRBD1	TGTGCCAGCAGTGGAGACAGGGACGATCAGCCCCAGCATTTT	CASSGDRDDQPQHF
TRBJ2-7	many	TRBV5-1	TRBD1	TGCGCCAGCAGCCCCGGGGACAGGGCTCTCTCTTCTTCTCTTGAGCAGTACTTC	CASSPGDRALSSSLEQYF
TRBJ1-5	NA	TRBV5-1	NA	TGCGCCAGCAGCCCCCGTTCTTTTGACGGCTTTAGGCATCAGCCCCAGCATTTT	CASSPRSFDGFRHQPQHF
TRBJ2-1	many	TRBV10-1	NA	TGCGCCAGCAGTGATTGGGGCAGAGACAATGAGCAGTTCTTC	CASSDWGRDNEQFF
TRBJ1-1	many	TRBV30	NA	TGTGCCTGGACCCAAGGCCGCGGGGCTTTCTTT	CAWTQGRGAFF
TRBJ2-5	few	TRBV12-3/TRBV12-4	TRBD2	TGTGCCAGCAGTTTAGTGGGCGGGGGGCTTCAAGAGACCCAGTACTTC	CASSLVGGGLQETQYF
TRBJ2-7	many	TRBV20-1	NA	TGCAGTGCTAGGGGGCATGGACAGCGCTCCTACGAGCAGTACTTC	CSARGHGQRSYEQYF
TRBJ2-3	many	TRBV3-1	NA	TGTGCCAGCAGCCCCCTTTGGACAGATACGCAGTATTTT	CASSPLWTDTQYF
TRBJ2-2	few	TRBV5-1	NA	TGCGCCAGCAGCTTGGTGTCTAACCCGAACACCGGGGAGCTGTTTTTT	CASSLVSNPNTGELFF
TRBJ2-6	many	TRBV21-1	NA	TGTGCCAGCAGTAAAAGGGTCCCTGAAGTTGGGGCCAACGTCCTGACTTTC	CASSKRVPEVGANVLTF
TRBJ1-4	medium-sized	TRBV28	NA	TGTGCCAGCGTCAGAGGGACAACTAATGAAAAACTGTTTTTT	CASVRGTTNEKLFF
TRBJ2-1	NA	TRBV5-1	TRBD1	TGCGCCAGCAGCTTGGGAGACCCCCGGGACAGGTCCTACAATGAGCAGTTCTTC	CASSLGDPRDRSYNEQFF
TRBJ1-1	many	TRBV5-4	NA	TGTGCCAGCAGCCGGAACAAGGGAGGTAGCACTGAAGCTTTCTTT	CASSRNKGGSTEAFF
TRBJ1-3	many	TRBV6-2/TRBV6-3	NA	TGTGCCAGCAGTGAAAGTCTTATCTCTGGAAACACCATATATTTT	CASSESLISGNTIYF